This TCR beta chain was sequenced for a study of Ad26.COV2.S vaccination and SARS-CoV-2 variants. Trimming pared 5 bases from V and 5 bases from J, leaving 12 bases between. The CDR3 is 13 residues long. Germline V gives CDR1 SGHVS, CDR2 FNYEAQ. Repertoires were generated with immunoSEQ multiplex PCR, while TCRdb's copy carries only in-frame clones and drops some. The sample has 380,000 or so clones; about four fifths are singletons. Described treatment: some 20 received Ad26.COV2.S at low or high dose, single or two shots; about five received placebo; per-sample allocation not given. The study sampled participants on day 63 after the first vaccine or placebo injection.

This receptor was identified in a person aged 18 to 59 who received the Ad26.COV2.S COVID-19 vaccine or a placebo. The material sequenced was peripheral blood, taken in a trial of Ad26.COV2.S vaccine versus placebo. V is TRBV7-6 and J is TRBJ1-1, with no clear D. CDR3 in DNA: TGTGCCAGCAGCCCCGGGCACTCGACTGAAGCTTTCTTT. This encodes CASSPGHSTEAFF.